What follows is one TCR beta chain and its context. Its specificity is unknown. This sample was taken from a study of T cell responses to AZD1222 COVID-19 vaccine. Study in general: Second-dose intervals of approximately 4 or approximately 12 weeks were pooled. Broader study findings: Nearly half of the spike-specific TCRs reportedly recognize variant regions that carry no mutations. There were repertoire samples only from the period after the peak T cell response.

Repertoires were generated with immunoSEQ multiplex PCR, while TCRdb's copy carries only in-frame clones and drops some. Of roughly 83,000 clones listed, 86% were seen once; the top ten hold 8.7%. The germline CDR1 and CDR2 sequences are MNHEY and SMNVEV (reference sequence). Between the trimmed V and J ends, which lost 6 bases and 2 bases, there was a span of 14 bases. This CDR3 comprises 14 residues. Specimen: peripheral blood, collected on day 0 of AZD1222 vaccination. The receptor was isolated from an adult in good health. The chain combines TRBV27 with TRBJ2-7, with D uncertain. The CDR3 bases are TGTGCCAGCAGCCCACGGCGGCTCGCCTACGAGCAGTACTTC. Amino acid sequence: CASSPRRLAYEQYF.